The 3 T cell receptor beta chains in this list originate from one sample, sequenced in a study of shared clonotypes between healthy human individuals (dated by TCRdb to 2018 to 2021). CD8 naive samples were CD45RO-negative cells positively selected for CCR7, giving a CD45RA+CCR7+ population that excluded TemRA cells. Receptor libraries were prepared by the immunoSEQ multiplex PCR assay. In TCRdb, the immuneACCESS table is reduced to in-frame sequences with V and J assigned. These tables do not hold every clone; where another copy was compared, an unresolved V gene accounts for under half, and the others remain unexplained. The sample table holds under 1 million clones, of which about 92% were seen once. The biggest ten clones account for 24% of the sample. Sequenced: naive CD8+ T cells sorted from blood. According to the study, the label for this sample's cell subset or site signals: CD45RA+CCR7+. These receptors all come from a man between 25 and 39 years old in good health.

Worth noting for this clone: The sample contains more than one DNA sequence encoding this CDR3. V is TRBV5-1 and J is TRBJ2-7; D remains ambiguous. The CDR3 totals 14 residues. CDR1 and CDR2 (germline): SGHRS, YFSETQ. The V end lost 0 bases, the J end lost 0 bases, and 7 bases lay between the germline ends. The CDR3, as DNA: TGCGCCAGCAGCTTGGTTGGGTACTCCTACGAGCAGTACTTC. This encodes CASSLVGYSYEQYF.

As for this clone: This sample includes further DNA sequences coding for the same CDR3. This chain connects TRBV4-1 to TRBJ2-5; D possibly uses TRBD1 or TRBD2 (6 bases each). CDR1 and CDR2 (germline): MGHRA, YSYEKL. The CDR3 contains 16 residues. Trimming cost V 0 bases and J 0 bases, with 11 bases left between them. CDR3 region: CASSQEGGRDQETQYF. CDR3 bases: TGCGCCAGCAGCCAAGAGGGGGGCAGAGACCAAGAGACCCAGTACTTC.

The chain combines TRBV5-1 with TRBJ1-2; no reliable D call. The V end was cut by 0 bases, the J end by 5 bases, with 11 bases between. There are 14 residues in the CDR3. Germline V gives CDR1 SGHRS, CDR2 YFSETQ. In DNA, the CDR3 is TGCGCCAGCAGCTTGGTTACACAAGAATATGGCTACACCTTC. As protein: CASSLVTQEYGYTF.